This T cell receptor beta chain was identified during a study of blood T cell repertoires in COVID-19. Study context: T cells, B-cell-depleted T cells, or PBMCs supplied cDNA or gDNA.

Per germline, CDR1 PRHDT and CDR2 FYEKMQ (reference sequence). The CDR3 loop spans 14 amino acids. With 5 bases removed from V and 1 base from J, the gap between germline ends came to 10 bases. Under the authors' procedure: Amplification of reference gene primers provided the estimated nucleated cell counts. Generated by immunoSEQ multiplex PCR, the TCRdb table keeps only in-frame clones and is missing some. V and J calls and clone size are given by that table; D and trimming were obtained from the DNA. In the table there are approximately 85,000 clones, approximately 90% of which are singletons. The source is a woman between 45 and 65 years old with active or convalescent COVID-19. Sequenced material: peripheral blood. The chain has TRBV13 and TRBJ2-3; TRBD1 is a possible D gene (6 bases). The CDR3 here is CASSGRTGTDTQYF. For the CDR3, the DNA is TGTGCCAGCAGCGGCCGGACAGGCACAGATACGCAGTATTTT.